This is a list of T cell receptor beta chains from one sample in a study of T cells in Graves' hyperthyroidism and ophthalmopathy. TCRdb redid the calling of the multiplex PCR reads with MiXCR, one entry per CDR3 protein. The sample gives some 570,000 distinct CDR3 sequences, approximately 15% of which show up once; approximately 6.4% is in the top ten. The sequenced material came from blood. The receptors shown here come from a woman aged 18-30 years with Graves' ophthalmopathy. Each CDR3 is given with its conserved first and last residue. The D gene is left open where the match is weak. Clone sizes are given selectively: once, few, many, or a class where the clone is expanded.

D gene | clone size | J gene | V gene | CDR3 DNA | CDR3 protein
- | - | TRBJ1-1 | TRBV6-2/TRBV6-3 | TGTGCCAGCAGTTACCGGGACAAGAACACTGAAGCTCTCTTT | CASSYRDKNTEALF
TRBD2 | many | TRBJ2-4 | TRBV20-1 | TGCAGTGCTAGATCCCGGACTAGCGGGAGGGTGAGAGCCAAAAACATTCAGTACTTC | CSARSRTSGRVRAKNIQYF
- | many | TRBJ1-2 | TRBV30 | TGTGCCTGGGGAAAGACAGGCGGTGGCTACACCTTC | CAWGKTGGGYTF
- | - | TRBJ2-3 | TRBV2 | TGTGCCAGCAGTGAAGGCAGACCGAGCACAGATACGCAGTATTTT | CASSEGRPSTDTQYF
- | many | TRBJ2-1 | TRBV7-2 | TGTGCCAGCGCCGACGGTAGCTACAATGAGCAGTTCTTC | CASADGSYNEQFF
- | - | TRBJ1-2 | TRBV10-2 | TGCGCCAGCAGCGACAGCGGCGGGTACTATGGCTACACCTTC | CASSDSGGYYGYTF
- | many | TRBJ1-3 | TRBV12-3/TRBV12-4 | TGTGCCAGCAGCACTGACAGCTCTGGAAACACCATATATTTT | CASSTDSSGNTIYF
- | many | TRBJ2-5 | TRBV7-9 | TGTGCCAGCACCGCTTGGCGGGAGACCCAGTACTTC | CASTAWRETQYF
- | once | TRBJ2-6 | TRBV19 | TGTGCCAGTAGACCCTGGAGGGACTCTGGGGCCAACGTCCTGACTTTC | CASRPWRDSGANVLTF
- | many | TRBJ2-7 | TRBV14 | TGTGCCAGCAGCCTTCGACAGGCCTCCTACGAGCAGTACTTC | CASSLRQASYEQYF
- | - | TRBJ2-2 | TRBV18 | TGTGCCAGCTCAAAAGAGGAGGGACTGAACACCGGGGAGCTGGTTTTT | CASSKEEGLNTGELVF
- | many | TRBJ1-1 | TRBV20-1 | TGCAGTGCAACGGGGGGGTCAGGTAGTTCGGGGGGAGCGTTTTGGAGCACTGAAGCTTTCTTT | CSATGGSGSSGGAFWSTEAFF
- | many | TRBJ1-2 | TRBV18 | TGTGCCAGCTCACCGCAAACAGGGAGGAATGGCTACACCTTC | CASSPQTGRNGYTF
- | - | TRBJ2-5 | TRBV27 | TGTGCCAGCAGCGTCTCCCCAGCCCCGGATGAGGCCCAGTACTTC | CASSVSPAPDEAQYF
- | - | TRBJ2-1 | TRBV6-1 | TGTGCCAGCAGTCTCCAGTCGTCCTACAATGAGCAGTTCTTC | CASSLQSSYNEQFF
- | - | TRBJ2-2 | TRBV27 | TGTGCCAGCAGTTTAAGGGCGCACACCGGGGAGCTGTTTTTT | CASSLRAHTGELFF
- | - | TRBJ1-1 | TRBV19 | TGTGCCAGTATGGGGGCGGCAGCTTTCTTT | CASMGAAAFF
TRBD1 | - | TRBJ2-3 | TRBV12-3/TRBV12-4 | TGTGCCAGCAGTTTAACGCCGGGACAGGGCCGCACAGATACGCAGTATTTT | CASSLTPGQGRTDTQYF
- | - | TRBJ2-5 | TRBV6-9 | TGTGCCAGCAGTTTGGACTTGGGTGTACAAGAGACCCAGTACTTC | CASSLDLGVQETQYF
TRBD2 | many | TRBJ2-7 | TRBV5-5 | TGTGCCAGCAGCTTGGGCGGGAGTGGGGACGAGCAGTACTTC | CASSLGGSGDEQYF
- | few | TRBJ2-2 | TRBV28 | TGTGCCAGCAGTTCATATCCAGGGCGCACCGGGGAGCTGTTTTTT | CASSSYPGRTGELFF
- | many | TRBJ2-1 | TRBV7-8 | TGTGCCAGCAGCTTATCCCGACAGCACAATGAGCAGTTCTTC | CASSLSRQHNEQFF
TRBD2 | many | TRBJ2-7 | TRBV20-1 | TGCAGTGCTAGCATCTTGGGACTAGCTATCGGCTACGAGCAGTACTTC | CSASILGLAIGYEQYF
- | - | TRBJ1-1 | TRBV5-8 | TGTGCCAGCAGCCCGGCCAGGGTGTGGGATGACACTGAAGCTTTCTTT | CASSPARVWDDTEAFF
TRBD1 | once | TRBJ1-6 | TRBV10-3 | TGTGCCATCAGAACAGGGGGCAATTCACCCCTCCACTTT | CAIRTGGNSPLHF
- | many | TRBJ1-1 | TRBV6-1 | TGTGCCAGCAGGGCCACTCGGCAAAACACTGAAGCTTTCTTT | CASRATRQNTEAFF